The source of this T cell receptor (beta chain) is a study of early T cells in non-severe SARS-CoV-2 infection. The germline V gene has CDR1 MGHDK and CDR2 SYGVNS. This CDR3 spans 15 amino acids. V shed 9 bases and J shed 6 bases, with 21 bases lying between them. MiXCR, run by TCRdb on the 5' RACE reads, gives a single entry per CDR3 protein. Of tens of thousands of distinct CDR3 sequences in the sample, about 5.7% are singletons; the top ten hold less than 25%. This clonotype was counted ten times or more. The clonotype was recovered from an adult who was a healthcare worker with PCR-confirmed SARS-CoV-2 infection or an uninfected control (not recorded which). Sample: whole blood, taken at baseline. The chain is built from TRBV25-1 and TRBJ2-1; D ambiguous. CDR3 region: CASAQSQLDFNEQFF. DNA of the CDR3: TGTGCCAGTGCTCAGTCGCAGCTAGATTTCAATGAGCAGTTCTTC.